This TCR beta chain was observed in a study of blood T cell repertoires in COVID-19. Study at large: Sample material is recorded as cDNA or gDNA derived from T cells, B-cell-depleted T cells, or PBMCs.

The V gene end was trimmed by 4 bases and the J gene end by 8 bases; junction bases not matched to a gene: 12. The length of the CDR3 is 15 residues. CDR1 is SGHTS and CDR2 is YDEGEE in the germline V gene. This clone was observed a handful of times. Libraries were prepared by immunoSEQ multiplex PCR; TCRdb keeps only in-frame clonotypes and omits some of them. The sample records approximately 140,000 clones, less than 80% being singletons. The specimen was peripheral blood. The chain uses TRBV5-8 and TRBJ1-2; TRBD1 matches 9 bases. The sequence was collected from a man in his 60s with acute or convalescent COVID-19. The CDR3 loop is CASSLIGTGSPGYTF. The CDR3 DNA is TGTGCCAGCAGCCTTATCGGGACAGGGTCGCCCGGCTACACCTTC.